This T cell receptor (beta chain) was sequenced during a study of cytomegalovirus exposure and HLA in healthy donors. Across the whole study: Among the 300 to 400 donors who were genotyped, approximately 76% fell in the genetic ancestry cluster that is associated with self-reported Caucasian donors. General study points: The productive fraction for most TCR beta V segments was about 87% or about 30% in an earlier analysis. Using a false discovery rate of 0.05, a later analysis showed that 15,000 to 20,000 TCR beta sequences were associated with HLA alleles. In vitro, a few CMV-associated chains proved specific for CMV antigens.

This clone was observed once. Its specificity is unknown. The PCR ran on 60 Vbeta and 13 Jbeta primers. Using immunoSEQ multiplex PCR, the repertoire was profiled, and TCRdb retains in-frame clones only, with some absent. The sample has approximately 190,000 clones; around 86% are singletons. From germline, CDR1 is SEHNR and CDR2 FQNEAQ (reference sequence). The CDR3 totals 16 residues. V lost 4 bases and J lost 6, with 18 bases in between. This sequence joins TRBV7-9 and TRBJ2-2; a weak D match, TRBD2 (6 bases). Sequencing was done on a sample of PBMCs. The source is a man between 25 and 39 years old in good health and CMV-seronegative. CDR3 nucleotide sequence: TGTGCCAGCAGCTACCAGGGTCGGGGGAAGCCCGGGGAGCTGTTTTTT. It yields the protein CASSYQGRGKPGELFF. The variable domain in full, with the rest retrieved from reference TRBV7-9 and TRBJ2-2, is DTGVSQNPRHKITKRGQNVTFRCDPISEHNRLYWYRQTLGQGPEFLTYFQNEAQLEKSRLLSDRFSAERPKGSFSTLEIQRTEQGDSAMYLCASSYQGRGKPGELFFGEGSRLTVL.